This TCR beta chain was captured in a study of glioma-infiltrating T cells after dendritic cell vaccination. Study overall: Autologous tumor lysate-pulsed dendritic cell vaccination was given between about 2003 and 2013.

Germline V lookup: CDR1 SEHNR, CDR2 FQNEAQ (reference sequence). The CDR3 loop spans 15 amino acids. Trimming cost V 4 bases and J 6 bases; bases outside gene matches: 5. Isocitrate dehydrogenase mutation was absent in all glioblastoma patients. Blood PBMC samples: pre-vaccination, two weeks post third vaccination, and at tumor progression. The primer mix had 60 V beta and 13 J beta primers. Some clones are missing from TCRdb's copy, which holds only in-frame ones; the method was immunoSEQ multiplex PCR. The table records 35,000 to 40,000 clones, 82% of them present only once. The chain joins TRBV7-9 to TRBJ2-1, with 11 bases fitting TRBD2. This specimen was blood, taken before dendritic cell vaccination. The source is a human donor with glioblastoma. CDR3 coding DNA: TGTGCCAGCAGCTGGCTTGGACTAGCGGGCAATGAGCAGTTCTTC. Translated, it gives CASSWLGLAGNEQFF.